These 27 T cell receptor beta chains share one sample of origin, sequenced in a study of cytomegalovirus exposure and HLA in healthy donors. PCR involved 60 Vbeta and 13 Jbeta primers. The assay was immunoSEQ multiplex PCR, and TCRdb's table has in-frame clones only and misses some. Of some 200,000 clones in the sample, 70% were seen once. The specimen was PBMCs. The receptors shown here come from a middle-aged man in good health and CMV-seropositive.

Worth noting for this clone: At one boundary the junction diverges from the germline segment, which might be a read error. The chain carries TRBV14 and TRBJ2-7; D is perhaps TRBD2 (5 bases). This CDR3 is 14 amino acids long. From germline, CDR1 is SGHDN and CDR2 FVKESK. CDR3 in amino acids: CASSQGTFTYEQSF. DNA of the CDR3: TGTGCCAGCAGCCAAGGGACTTTCACCTACGAGCAGTCCTTC.

The chain joins TRBV5-1 to TRBJ1-1; a possible D gene is TRBD1 (6 bases). The CDR3 length is 18 residues. Between the trimmed V and J ends, which lost 0 bases and 1 base, there was a span of 19 bases. The germline V gene encodes CDR1 SGHRS and CDR2 YFSETQ. CDR3 sequence: CASSLVVGAGTWNTEAFF. The DNA for the CDR3 is TGCGCCAGCAGCTTGGTGGTGGGGGCCGGAACCTGGAACACTGAAGCTTTCTTT.

This clone was detected a few times. V gene TRBV10-2 combines with J gene TRBJ1-3; 8 bases agree with TRBD1. Germline values: CDR1 WSHSY, CDR2 SAAADI. CDR3 length equals 16 residues. J was trimmed by 0 bases and V by 2 bases; bases with no gene match: 3. CDR3 amino acids: CASSEAQGASGNTIYF. CDR3 coding DNA: TGCGCCAGCAGTGAGGCGCAGGGGGCCTCTGGAAACACCATATATTTT.

This clone was seen just once. The chain recombines TRBV19 with TRBJ2-2; 9 nucleotides agree with TRBD1. J was trimmed by 3 bases and V by 5 bases; bases with no gene match: 10. The CDR3 contains 17 residues. Germline V gene lookup returns CDR1 LNHDA and CDR2 SQIVND (reference sequence). The CDR3 is CASSGDREKGDTGELFF. The CDR3, as DNA: TGTGCCAGTAGTGGGGACAGGGAGAAAGGGGACACCGGGGAGCTGTTTTTT.

This chain joins TRBV7-6 and TRBJ2-5, with TRBD1 identical over 7 bases. This CDR3 is 13 amino acids long. Germline assignment: CDR1 SGHVS and CDR2 FNYEAQ. V shed 5 bases and J 2 bases; nucleotides not matched to a gene: 2. The CDR3 is CASSVGQQETQYF. The CDR3 bases are TGTGCCAGCAGCGTGGGACAGCAAGAGACCCAGTACTTC.

The chain is built from TRBV6-5 and TRBJ2-2; possible D gene TRBD1, 6 bases. Germline assignment: CDR1 MNHEY and CDR2 SVGAGI. CDR3 length: 15 residues. The V end was cut by 4 bases, the J end by 5 bases, with 14 bases between. As DNA, the CDR3 is TGTGCCAGCAGTTCCCCCGGGACACCAACCGGGGAGCTGTTTTTT. Translating it yields CASSSPGTPTGELFF.

The chain uses TRBV5-1 and TRBJ1-6, with TRBD1 as a possible D gene (5 bases). V was clipped by 4 bases and J by 10 bases, with 18 bases between them. Germline V gene lookup returns CDR1 SGHRS and CDR2 YFSETQ. The CDR3 is 15 amino acids. CDR3 loop: CASSPSNAGSSPLHF. As DNA, the CDR3 is TGCGCCAGCAGCCCCTCGAACGCAGGGTCGTCACCCCTCCACTTT.

The chain is built from TRBV6-6 and TRBJ2-5, with TRBD2 identical over 11 bases. The J segment lost 5 bases and the V segment lost 2 bases, leaving 4 bases of the junction unmatched. Germline V lookup: CDR1 MNHNY, CDR2 SVGAGI (reference sequence). The length of the CDR3 is 15 residues. Written as DNA, the CDR3 is TGTGCCAGCAGTTACCTAGCGGGGGGCCGGGAGACCCAGTACTTC. It encodes CASSYLAGGRETQYF.

This sequence joins TRBV10-3 and TRBJ1-5, with 7 positions matching TRBD1. Per the germline V gene, CDR1 is ENHRY and CDR2 is SYGVKD. This CDR3 has 14 amino acids. V lost 6 bases to trimming and J lost 4 bases; unmatched junction nucleotides: 6. The CDR3 is CAIRRTGDNQPQHF. The CDR3 DNA reads TGTGCCATCAGACGTACAGGGGATAATCAGCCCCAGCATTTT.

The V gene is TRBV5-4, the J gene TRBJ2-2, with TRBD2 matching over 8 bases. This CDR3 has 16 amino acids. Unmatched junction bases numbered 5, after V lost 4 bases and J lost 0 bases. Germline loops: CDR1 SGHNT, CDR2 YYREEE (reference sequence). The CDR3 DNA follows: TGTGCCAGCAGCCGGGGGGGGGCGGCGAACACCGGGGAGCTGTTTTTT. It yields the protein CASSRGGAANTGELFF. Full variable domain (outside the CDR3, taken from reference TRBV5-4 and TRBJ2-2): ETGVTQSPTHLIKTRGQQVTLRCSSQSGHNTVSWYQQALGQGPQFIFQYYREEENGRGNFPPRFSGLQFPNYSSELNVNALELDDSALYLCASSRGGAANTGELFFGEGSRLTVL.

This chain joins TRBV7-6 and TRBJ2-7; 9 bases line up with TRBD1. With 5 bases clipped from V and 2 bases from J, the junction kept 4 bases outside the gene matches. CDR3 length equals 14 residues. Per germline, CDR1 SGHVS and CDR2 FNYEAQ. Written as DNA, the CDR3 is TGTGCCAGCAGCACCCGACAGGGGGCCTACGAGCAGTACTTC. This encodes CASSTRQGAYEQYF.

The chain uses TRBV28 and TRBJ2-1, with D tentatively TRBD2 (6 bases). This CDR3 has 14 amino acids. The V and J ends lost 8 bases and 2 bases respectively, with 13 bases between them. Germline values: CDR1 MDHEN, CDR2 SYDVKM. CDR3 in DNA: TGTGCCAGCGGCGGGACTTGGACCTACAATGAGCAGTTCTTC. Translating it yields CASGGTWTYNEQFF.

This clone was seen just once. The genes are TRBV15 and TRBJ2-3, with D possibly being TRBD2 (5 bases). Germline CDR1 is LNHNV and CDR2 is YYDKDF (reference sequence). Trimming left V 0 bases short and J 0 bases short, with 16 bases between. The CDR3 extends over 18 amino acids. Here the CDR3 reads CATSRERVDYSSTDTQYF. DNA for the CDR3: TGTGCCACCAGCAGAGAGCGAGTCGACTACTCTAGCACAGATACGCAGTATTTT.

This sequence joins TRBV13 and TRBJ2-3; 7 positions match TRBD2. The junction had 7 bases not matched to a gene; V was cut back by 3 bases and J by 1 base. This CDR3 contains 16 residues. Germline lookup yields CDR1 PRHDT and CDR2 FYEKMQ (reference sequence). CDR3 in DNA: TGTGCCAGCAGCTTGTGGGTAGCGGGCCGCACAGATACGCAGTATTTT. It encodes CASSLWVAGRTDTQYF.

The chain uses TRBV2 and TRBJ2-7; 7 nucleotides line up with TRBD1. V trimming: 8 bases; J trimming: 4 bases; junction bases outside the gene matches: 11. Germline V CDR1 and CDR2: SNHLY, FYNNEI. The CDR3 length is 14 residues. The CDR3 here is CASGGGQGVYEQYF. The DNA for the CDR3 is TGTGCCAGCGGGGGCGGGCAGGGGGTTTACGAGCAGTACTTC.

This rearrangement joins TRBV2 to TRBJ2-1; D call uncertain. CDR1 SNHLY and CDR2 FYNNEI come from the germline V gene. The CDR3 loop spans 11 amino acids. V was cut by 8 bases and J by 0 bases, with 2 bases left in between. CDR3 loop: CASRSYNEQFF. The DNA of the CDR3 is TGTGCCAGCCGCTCCTACAATGAGCAGTTCTTC.

The V call is TRBV7-6, the J call TRBJ1-1; D gene ambiguous. Germline-derived CDR1 and CDR2 are SGHVS and FNYEAQ. The CDR3 loop spans 14 amino acids. The V gene lost 1 base and the J gene lost 1 base, with 7 bases spanning the gap. The CDR3 DNA reads TGTGCCAGCAGCTTAGGGGGAGGGAACACTGAAGCTTTCTTT. The encoded protein is CASSLGGGNTEAFF.

The gene calls are TRBV6-5 and TRBJ1-5; a possible D gene is TRBD1 (5 bases). Germline CDR1 and CDR2: MNHEY and SVGAGI. The V gene lost 6 bases and the J gene lost 2 bases, with 14 bases spanning the gap. CDR3 length equals 15 residues. Written as DNA, the CDR3 is TGTGCCAGCAGCCTTGATACCAGGGGCAATCAGCCCCAGCATTTT. It translates to CASSLDTRGNQPQHF.

The count of this clone is one. The V call is TRBV25-1, the J call TRBJ1-2; 8 bases line up with TRBD1. The CDR3 runs 15 residues. V gave up 1 base and J gave up 4 bases; unmatched junction bases: 5. The germline V gene has CDR1 MGHDK and CDR2 SYGVNS. The CDR3 DNA sequence: TGTGCCAGCAGTGAATCGACAGGGGAAATCTATGGCTACACCTTC. Translated, it gives CASSESTGEIYGYTF.

This clone came up a few times. The V gene is TRBV4-2, the J gene TRBJ1-6; D unresolved. Germline CDR1 and CDR2: LGHNA and YNFKEQ. V lost 1 base and J lost 7, with 5 bases in between. This CDR3 contains 13 residues. The CDR3 is CASSQVENSPLHF. CDR3 DNA sequence: TGTGCCAGCAGCCAAGTAGAAAATTCACCCCTCCACTTT.

The rearrangement links TRBV10-3 to TRBJ2-7; maybe TRBD1 (5 bases). The CDR3 is 14 amino acids. Per germline, CDR1 ENHRY and CDR2 SYGVKD. Trimming removed 1 base from V and 9 bases from J, with 16 bases in between. Here the CDR3 DNA reads TGTGCCATCAGTGAGTTCGACGGACATCCCGGGCAGTACTTC. Translating gives CAISEFDGHPGQYF.

The chain has TRBV2 and TRBJ2-7; 14 nucleotides match TRBD2. This CDR3 has 13 residues. Germline V gene lookup returns CDR1 SNHLY and CDR2 FYNNEI. V shed 9 bases and J 4 bases; nucleotides not matched to a gene: 2. The CDR3 protein is CARGTSGGYEQYF. CDR3 nucleotides: TGTGCCAGAGGGACTAGCGGGGGTTACGAGCAGTACTTC.

The V and J genes are TRBV7-2 and TRBJ2-3, with D perhaps TRBD2 (6 bases). Trimming stripped 4 bases from V and 2 bases from J, with 10 bases between. The CDR3 extends over 14 amino acids. Germline loops: CDR1 SGHTA, CDR2 FQGNSA. The DNA for the CDR3 is TGTGCCAGCAGCTACGGACTACCCACAGATACGCAGTATTTT. It codes for CASSYGLPTDTQYF.

The CDR3: CASSPTRGRGFEQYF. The CDR3 nucleotides read TGTGCCAGCAGCCCGACCCGGGGTAGGGGGTTCGAGCAGTACTTC. The chain has TRBV7-8 and TRBJ2-7; tentative D call: TRBD1 (6 bases). The CDR3 is 15 amino acids. The germline V and J ends were trimmed by 5 bases and 6 bases, with 20 bases remaining between them. CDR1 SGHVS and CDR2 FQNEAQ come from the germline V gene.

The chain uses TRBV5-6 and TRBJ1-2; D is possibly TRBD1 (5 bases). The CDR3 covers 14 residues. V was trimmed by 3 bases and J by 6 bases, leaving 15 bases between them. The V gene's germline CDR1 is SGHDT and CDR2 YYEEEE. The CDR3 sequence is CASSWGGFGDGYTF. The DNA for the CDR3 is TGTGCCAGCAGCTGGGGGGGGTTCGGTGATGGCTACACCTTC.

This clone appeared once. This chain uses TRBV12-5 with TRBJ1-2, with D unresolved. From germline, CDR1 is LGHNT and CDR2 FRNRAP. Trimming left V 5 bases short and J 1 base short, with 17 bases between. CDR3 length: 16 residues. The CDR3 loop is CASGPRGLLGNYGYTF. Written as DNA, the CDR3 is TGTGCTAGTGGTCCTCGAGGGCTGTTAGGTAACTATGGCTACACCTTC.

The chain links TRBV9 to TRBJ1-2; D remains ambiguous. CDR3 length: 15 amino acids. Germline assignment: CDR1 SGDLS and CDR2 YYNGEE. V gave up 4 bases and J gave up 2 bases, with 15 bases separating them. This chain's CDR3 is CASSPRVRRNYGYTF. The CDR3 DNA reads TGTGCCAGCAGCCCCCGTGTCAGAAGAAACTATGGCTACACCTTC.